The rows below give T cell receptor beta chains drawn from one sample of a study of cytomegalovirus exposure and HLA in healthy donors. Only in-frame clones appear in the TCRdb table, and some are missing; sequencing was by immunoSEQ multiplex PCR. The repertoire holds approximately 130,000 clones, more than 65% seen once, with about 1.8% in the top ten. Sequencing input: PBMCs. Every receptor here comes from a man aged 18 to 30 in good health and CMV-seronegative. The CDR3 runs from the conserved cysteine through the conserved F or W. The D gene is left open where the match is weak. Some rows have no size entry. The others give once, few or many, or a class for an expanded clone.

CDR3 DNA: TGTGCCAGCAGCTTGGTGCAGGGCGGCACTGAAGCTTTCTTT
CDR3 protein: CASSLVQGGTEAFF
V gene: TRBV5-6
clone size: .
CDR3 length: 14
J gene: TRBJ1-1
D gene: .

CDR3 DNA: TGTGCCAGCAGCTTACCCAGGGGGCGCAAGGAGACCCAGTACTTC
CDR3 protein: CASSLPRGRKETQYF
V gene: TRBV5-6
clone size: few
CDR3 length: 15
J gene: TRBJ2-5
D gene: TRBD1

CDR3 DNA: TGTGCCAGCAGTTACTCCGGGAGTGCAGACCCCTACGAGCAGTACTTC
CDR3 protein: CASSYSGSADPYEQYF
V gene: TRBV6-6
clone size: .
CDR3 length: 16
J gene: TRBJ2-7
D gene: .

CDR3 DNA: TGTGCCAGCAGCTTCCCGTGGGACAGCGTAGGCTCCTACGAGCAGTACTTC
CDR3 protein: CASSFPWDSVGSYEQYF
V gene: TRBV7-8
clone size: .
CDR3 length: 17
J gene: TRBJ2-7
D gene: TRBD1

CDR3 DNA: TGCAGCGTTGGGGACAGGGGGTCCTACAATGAGCAGTTCTTC
CDR3 protein: CSVGDRGSYNEQFF
V gene: TRBV29-1
clone size: few
CDR3 length: 14
J gene: TRBJ2-1
D gene: TRBD1

CDR3 DNA: TGTGCCAGCAGCCTGGAAGGGCGGGGGGCGAGGAACGAGCAGTACTTC
CDR3 protein: CASSLEGRGARNEQYF
V gene: TRBV7-2
clone size: .
CDR3 length: 16
J gene: TRBJ2-7
D gene: TRBD2

CDR3 DNA: TGTGCCAGCAGCCCTCCACCAGGGGGCGGAGAGACCCAGTACTTC
CDR3 protein: CASSPPPGGGETQYF
V gene: TRBV5-4
clone size: .
CDR3 length: 15
J gene: TRBJ2-5
D gene: TRBD1

CDR3 DNA: TGTGCCAGCAGCTTAGCAGGGGGTGGGAGCTCCTACAATGAGCAGTTCTTC
CDR3 protein: CASSLAGGGSSYNEQFF
V gene: TRBV7-6
clone size: .
CDR3 length: 17
J gene: TRBJ2-1
D gene: .

CDR3 DNA: TGTGCCAGCAGCATCACGACAGGGTTGGATGGCTACACCTTC
CDR3 protein: CASSITTGLDGYTF
V gene: TRBV7-2
clone size: .
CDR3 length: 14
J gene: TRBJ1-2
D gene: TRBD1

CDR3 DNA: TGTGCCAGCAGCGTAGGGGCAGCTACCTACGAGCAGTACTTC
CDR3 protein: CASSVGAATYEQYF
V gene: TRBV9
clone size: .
CDR3 length: 14
J gene: TRBJ2-7
D gene: .

CDR3 DNA: TGTGCCAGCAGCCAAGATTACAGGACCCCCTACGAGCAGTACTTC
CDR3 protein: CASSQDYRTPYEQYF
V gene: TRBV4-2
clone size: .
CDR3 length: 15
J gene: TRBJ2-7
D gene: .

CDR3 DNA: TGTGCCAGCAGTGAAGGGACACAGACCTATGGCTACACCTTC
CDR3 protein: CASSEGTQTYGYTF
V gene: TRBV9
clone size: .
CDR3 length: 14
J gene: TRBJ1-2
D gene: .

CDR3 DNA: TGTGCCAGCAGTTACGAGACAGGGGTTAACACCGGGGAGCTGTTTTTT
CDR3 protein: CASSYETGVNTGELFF
V gene: TRBV6-5
clone size: .
CDR3 length: 16
J gene: TRBJ2-2
D gene: TRBD1

CDR3 DNA: TGTGCCAGCAGCTTAAGCAGGGATCAGCCCCAGCATTTT
CDR3 protein: CASSLSRDQPQHF
V gene: TRBV7-8
clone size: .
CDR3 length: 13
J gene: TRBJ1-5
D gene: .

CDR3 DNA: TGTGCCAGCAGCTCTCCAGGGGGCTTCTATGGCTACACCTTC
CDR3 protein: CASSSPGGFYGYTF
V gene: TRBV5-6
clone size: once
CDR3 length: 14
J gene: TRBJ1-2
D gene: TRBD1

CDR3 DNA: TGTGCCAGCAGCTTAAAGGGACAGGACTATGGCTACACCTTC
CDR3 protein: CASSLKGQDYGYTF
V gene: TRBV7-9
clone size: .
CDR3 length: 14
J gene: TRBJ1-2
D gene: TRBD1

CDR3 DNA: TGTGCCAGCAGCTCCGATTACACAGGGCGCACTGAAGCTTTCTTT
CDR3 protein: CASSSDYTGRTEAFF
V gene: TRBV7-6
clone size: .
CDR3 length: 15
J gene: TRBJ1-1
D gene: .

CDR3 DNA: TGTGCCAGCAGTCCCGCAGAGGGTTCGCCCGACAATGAGCAGTTCTTC
CDR3 protein: CASSPAEGSPDNEQFF
V gene: TRBV27
clone size: .
CDR3 length: 16
J gene: TRBJ2-1
D gene: .

CDR3 DNA: TGTGCCAGCAGTTACTACGGGGGGCCTCCTGCCGATGAGCAGTTCTTC
CDR3 protein: CASSYYGGPPADEQFF
V gene: TRBV6-6
clone size: once
CDR3 length: 16
J gene: TRBJ2-1
D gene: .

CDR3 DNA: TGCGCCAGCGGAATAACAGGGAAAAGGGGTGAAAAACTGTTTTTT
CDR3 protein: CASGITGKRGEKLFF
V gene: TRBV5-1
clone size: .
CDR3 length: 15
J gene: TRBJ1-4
D gene: .

CDR3 DNA: TGTGCCAGTAGTACCGGACAGGGTTCGAAGGACACCGGGGAGCTGTTTTTT
CDR3 protein: CASSTGQGSKDTGELFF
V gene: TRBV19
clone size: once
CDR3 length: 17
J gene: TRBJ2-2
D gene: TRBD1

CDR3 DNA: TGTGCCAGCAGTTTCTATCGACAGGCGAACACTGAAGCTTTCTTT
CDR3 protein: CASSFYRQANTEAFF
V gene: TRBV27
clone size: .
CDR3 length: 15
J gene: TRBJ1-1
D gene: .

CDR3 DNA: TGCGCCAGCAGTCAATCGCCGGGGGTCGTGCTCAACTACGAGCAGTACTTC
CDR3 protein: CASSQSPGVVLNYEQYF
V gene: TRBV23-1
clone size: .
CDR3 length: 17
J gene: TRBJ2-7
D gene: .

CDR3 DNA: TGTGCCAGCAGTGCAGGCTACGAGCAGTACTTC
CDR3 protein: CASSAGYEQYF
V gene: TRBV5-6
clone size: .
CDR3 length: 11
J gene: TRBJ2-7
D gene: .

CDR3 DNA: TGCGCCAGCAGCCTAACTAGCGGGGTCCAAGAGACCCAGTACTTC
CDR3 protein: CASSLTSGVQETQYF
V gene: TRBV4-1
clone size: .
CDR3 length: 15
J gene: TRBJ2-5
D gene: TRBD2

CDR3 DNA: TGCGCCAGCAGTGACTACGGGGAAAAACTGTTTTTT
CDR3 protein: CASSDYGEKLFF
V gene: TRBV10-1
clone size: .
CDR3 length: 12
J gene: TRBJ1-4
D gene: .

CDR3 DNA: TGTGCCAGCAGCTCCTCCTCCGGGACAGCGTCTGAAGCTTTCTTT
CDR3 protein: CASSSSSGTASEAFF
V gene: TRBV11-3
clone size: .
CDR3 length: 15
J gene: TRBJ1-1
D gene: TRBD1

CDR3 DNA: TGTGCCAGCAGTCCCCAGGCAGAAATGAACACTGAAGCTTTCTTT
CDR3 protein: CASSPQAEMNTEAFF
V gene: TRBV6-1
clone size: .
CDR3 length: 15
J gene: TRBJ1-1
D gene: .

CDR3 DNA: TGTGCCAGCAGTGAAAGGGGCGGGACTCCTCAAGAGACCCAGTACTTC
CDR3 protein: CASSERGGTPQETQYF
V gene: TRBV6-1
clone size: .
CDR3 length: 16
J gene: TRBJ2-5
D gene: .

CDR3 DNA: TGTGCCAGCTCACGCGGACTAGCGGGGGGACTCACAGATACGCAGTATTTT
CDR3 protein: CASSRGLAGGLTDTQYF
V gene: TRBV18
clone size: .
CDR3 length: 17
J gene: TRBJ2-3
D gene: TRBD2

CDR3 DNA: TGTGCCAGCAGCCCCAATGGGGGCATTACGCAGTATTTT
CDR3 protein: CASSPNGGITQYF
V gene: TRBV6-5
clone size: .
CDR3 length: 13
J gene: TRBJ2-3
D gene: .

CDR3 DNA: TGTGCCAGCAGCTCTGGGGACAGGGCCCGAATGAACACTGAAGCTTTCTTT
CDR3 protein: CASSSGDRARMNTEAFF
V gene: TRBV5-4
clone size: .
CDR3 length: 17
J gene: TRBJ1-1
D gene: TRBD1

CDR3 DNA: TGCGCCAGCAGGGGACAGGGGAACCACGAGCAGTACTTC
CDR3 protein: CASRGQGNHEQYF
V gene: TRBV10-2
clone size: .
CDR3 length: 13
J gene: TRBJ2-7
D gene: TRBD1

CDR3 DNA: TGTGCCAGCAGCTTAGGCGGATCCCCCTACGAGCAGTACTTC
CDR3 protein: CASSLGGSPYEQYF
V gene: TRBV11-2
clone size: .
CDR3 length: 14
J gene: TRBJ2-7
D gene: .

CDR3 DNA: TGTGCCAGCAGCTTAGCGGAAGGGGCAGGCTACACCTTC
CDR3 protein: CASSLAEGAGYTF
V gene: TRBV7-2
clone size: few
CDR3 length: 13
J gene: TRBJ1-2
D gene: .

CDR3 DNA: TGTGCCAGCAGCTTGCCCCGGGGGTACGAGCAGTACTTC
CDR3 protein: CASSLPRGYEQYF
V gene: TRBV7-2
clone size: .
CDR3 length: 13
J gene: TRBJ2-7
D gene: .